One and the same sample provided the 26 T cell receptor beta chains below, sequenced in a study of T cells in Graves' hyperthyroidism and ophthalmopathy. The TCR beta CDR3 regions underwent amplification using RNA transcripts as the source. RT-PCR in the first round (using the HTBI primer set) targeted the TCR CDR3. A single record per CDR3 protein comes from TCRdb applying MiXCR to the multiplex PCR reads. The sample records under 400,000 distinct CDR3 sequences, 15% to 20% being singletons. Sequenced input: blood. All receptors derive from a woman between 50 and 59 years old with Graves' hyperthyroidism.

This chain uses TRBV7-9 with TRBJ1-1, with a weak D call TRBD1 (6 bases). The germline V gene has CDR1 SEHNR and CDR2 FQNEAQ (reference sequence). V shed 1 base and J shed 2 bases, with 11 bases lying between them. The CDR3 contains 15 residues. The CDR3 coding sequence is TGTGCCAGCAGCTTAGTTCAGGGGTTCAACACTGAAGCTTTCTTT. It encodes CASSLVQGFNTEAFF. Drawing the rest from reference TRBV7-9 and TRBJ1-1, the complete variable domain is DTGVSQNPRHKITKRGQNVTFRCDPISEHNRLYWYRQTLGQGPEFLTYFQNEAQLEKSRLLSDRFSAERPKGSFSTLEIQRTEQGDSAMYLCASSLVQGFNTEAFFGQGTRLTVV.

This clonotype was observed at least ten times. The chain employs TRBV19 and TRBJ1-1; tentatively, D is TRBD1 (5 bases). This CDR3 spans 14 amino acids. From germline, CDR1 is LNHDA and CDR2 SQIVND (reference sequence). V dropped 4 bases and J dropped 2 bases, with 11 bases sitting between them. The DNA of the CDR3 is TGTGCCAGTAGTAGAGCAGGGAGTAACACTGAAGCTTTCTTT. Amino acid sequence: CASSRAGSNTEAFF.

This clonotype was seen repeatedly, ten times or more. The gene calls are TRBV18 and TRBJ1-1; possible D gene TRBD1, 6 bases. Trimming took 0 bases from V and 1 from J, leaving 6 bases between them. Germline V lookup: CDR1 KGHSH, CDR2 LQKENI. The CDR3 is 14 amino acids. The chain's CDR3 is CASSPPGQNTEAFF. CDR3 sequence (DNA): TGTGCCAGCTCACCACCGGGACAGAACACTGAAGCTTTCTTT. Based on the CDR3 plus reference TRBV18 and TRBJ1-1, the full variable domain is NAGVMQNPRHLVRRRGQEARLRCSPMKGHSHVYWYRQLPEEGLKFMVYLQKENIIDESGMPKERFSAEFPKEGPSILRIQQVVRGDSAAYFCASSPPGQNTEAFFGQGTRLTVV.

This clonotype has ten or more counts. The V and J genes are TRBV18 and TRBJ2-2; 7 bases agree with TRBD1. The germline V gene encodes CDR1 KGHSH and CDR2 LQKENI. V lost 1 base to trimming and J lost 5 bases; unmatched junction nucleotides: 1. The CDR3 length is 14 residues. The CDR3 protein is CASSPQDRTGELFF. CDR3 nucleotide sequence: TGTGCCAGCTCACCACAGGACAGGACCGGGGAGCTGTTTTTT.

CDR3 loop: CASSSNRNEKLFF. The CDR3 nucleotides are TGTGCCAGCAGCTCGAACAGGAATGAAAAACTGTTTTTT. V usage is TRBV5-6 and J usage is TRBJ1-4, with D tentatively TRBD1 (5 bases). CDR3 length equals 13 residues. Germline V gives CDR1 SGHDT, CDR2 YYEEEE. V was cut by 3 bases and J by 5 bases, with 8 bases left in between.

This clonotype was detected a few times. This chain uses TRBV3-1 with TRBJ1-5; D is uncertain. The CDR3 is made up of 15 amino acids. Germline lookup yields CDR1 LGHDT and CDR2 YNNKEL (reference sequence). With 1 base removed from V and 2 bases from J, the gap between germline ends came to 9 bases. CDR3 residues: CASSQAYGGNQPQHF. The DNA for the CDR3 is TGTGCCAGCAGCCAAGCCTACGGTGGCAATCAGCCCCAGCATTTT.

This clonotype appeared many times. The chain combines TRBV27 with TRBJ1-1; TRBD1 agrees at 7 bases. Germline CDR1 reads MNHEY; CDR2 reads SMNVEV (reference sequence). This CDR3 spans 14 amino acids. The junction had 10 bases not matched to a gene; V was cut back by 0 bases and J by 12 bases. CDR3 region: CASSLSAGGPSPFF. The CDR3 DNA reads TGTGCCAGCAGTTTATCGGCAGGGGGACCCTCTCCTTTCTTT.

In this sample, this clonotype turned up many times. The CDR3 here is CASSDYSGQDTEAFF. CDR3 DNA sequence: TGCGCCAGCAGCGACTATTCGGGACAGGACACTGAAGCTTTCTTT. The V call is TRBV5-1, the J call TRBJ1-1; 8 positions match TRBD1. There are 15 residues in the CDR3. With V trimmed by 4 bases and J by 3 bases, 8 bases remained unmatched. The germline gives CDR1 SGHRS, CDR2 YFSETQ.

This clonotype has just a few counts. The V gene is TRBV7-9, the J gene TRBJ2-1, with a possible D match to TRBD2 (5 bases). V lost 1 base, J lost 10 bases, and 11 bases lay in between. The CDR3 has 13 amino acids. Germline-derived CDR1 and CDR2 are SEHNR and FQNEAQ (reference sequence). CDR3 nucleotides: TGTGCCAGCAGCTTAGGGACGCGGGTCGAGCAGTTCTTC. Residues: CASSLGTRVEQFF.

V gene TRBV2 combines with J gene TRBJ1-2, with D perhaps TRBD1 (5 bases). V dropped 7 bases and J dropped 5 bases, with 11 bases sitting between them. Germline lookup yields CDR1 SNHLY and CDR2 FYNNEI. This CDR3 comprises 12 residues. CDR3 residues: CASTRDLYGYTF. The CDR3 bases are TGTGCCAGCACACGGGACCTATATGGCTACACCTTC.

This clonotype was seen ten or more times. V and J are TRBV2 and TRBJ1-1; D ambiguous. Trimming shortened V by 6 bases and J by 4 bases, and 9 bases separated the two germline ends. This CDR3 has 12 residues. The germline gives CDR1 SNHLY, CDR2 FYNNEI. CDR3 bases: TGTGCCAGCAGGTCCTGGAGCACTGAAGCTTTCTTT. Translating it yields CASRSWSTEAFF.

This chain connects TRBV19 to TRBJ1-1, with D unresolved. Trimming removed 3 bases at V and 3 bases at J, with 11 bases between. The CDR3 length is 14 residues. CDR1 is LNHDA and CDR2 is SQIVND in the germline V gene (reference sequence). CDR3 sequence (DNA): TGTGCCAGTAGTATCGACGCCTTGGACACTGAAGCTTTCTTT. It encodes CASSIDALDTEAFF.

The chain carries TRBV28 and TRBJ2-3, with TRBD2 identical over 11 bases. The V gene end was trimmed by 6 bases and the J gene end by 6 bases; junction bases not matched to a gene: 17. Germline assignment: CDR1 MDHEN and CDR2 SYDVKM. The CDR3 contains 18 residues. CDR3 in amino acids: CASSTPGSTSGDADTQYF. CDR3 nucleotide sequence: TGTGCCAGCAGCACCCCCGGCTCGACTAGCGGGGATGCCGATACGCAGTATTTT.

The chain's CDR3 is CASSTTGGGGYTF. The CDR3 nucleotides read TGCGCCAGCAGCACGACAGGGGGGGGTGGCTACACCTTC. This sequence joins TRBV5-1 and TRBJ1-2; 9 nucleotides agree with TRBD1. CDR1 is SGHRS and CDR2 is YFSETQ in the germline V gene. The CDR3 spans 13 residues. The V gene end was trimmed by 4 bases and the J gene end by 7 bases; junction bases not matched to a gene: 5.

Many counts were recorded for this clonotype. V is TRBV11-2 and J is TRBJ2-7, with D perhaps TRBD2 (7 bases). Trimming removed 3 bases at V and 1 base at J, with 10 bases between. The CDR3 has 14 residues. Germline V gene sequence: CDR1 SGHAT, CDR2 FQNNGV. The CDR3: CASSFGGPSYEQYV. CDR3 coding DNA: TGTGCCAGCAGCTTCGGGGGGCCTTCCTACGAGCAGTACGTC.

This clonotype has just a few counts. V is TRBV2 and J is TRBJ2-4; D is undetermined. Germline V gives CDR1 SNHLY, CDR2 FYNNEI. This CDR3 region has 13 residues. Between the trimmed V and J ends, which lost 5 bases and 7 bases, there was a span of 12 bases. For the CDR3, the DNA is TGTGCCAGCAGTCCGGGCCAGACTAACATTCAGTACTTC. Protein: CASSPGQTNIQYF.

This clonotype was counted a few times. The J gene is TRBJ1-5, the V gene TRBV2; 10 bases are a match to TRBD1. The CDR3 contains 16 residues. J gave up 2 bases and V 8 bases, and 9 bases lay outside the gene matches. Germline V gene data show CDR1 as SNHLY and CDR2 as FYNNEI. Here the CDR3 reads CASGQGGMGGNQPQHF. The CDR3 nucleotides read TGTGCCAGCGGACAGGGGGGTATGGGAGGCAATCAGCCCCAGCATTTT.

This clonotype was observed at least ten times. The CDR3 DNA reads as TGCAGTGCGAGAACAGGGGTTGGGACTGAAGCTTTCTTT. Protein: CSARTGVGTEAFF. V and J are TRBV20-1 and TRBJ1-1, with TRBD1 identical over 7 bases. CDR1 and CDR2 from the germline V gene are DFQATT and SNEGSKA (reference sequence). This CDR3 is built from 13 residues. J gave up 5 bases and V 6 bases, and 9 bases lay outside the gene matches.

This clonotype was observed at least ten times. One end of the junction does not line up with germline, which may come from a read error. The chain employs TRBV5-1 and TRBJ2-3; D remains unclear. The CDR3 runs to 13 residues. From germline, CDR1 is SGHRS and CDR2 YFSETQ. CDR3 coding DNA: TGTGCCAGCAGTTTAGACAGCACAGATACGCAGTATTTT. Translation: CASSLDSTDTQYF.

Concerning this clonotype: A read error may be the cause here, since a much bigger clone is one base away. This chain links TRBV30 with TRBJ2-2; 9 bases fit TRBD2. Trimming at V came to 5 bases and at J to 4 bases, leaving 2 bases not matched to a gene. Germline-derived CDR1 and CDR2 are GTSNPN and SVGIG (reference sequence). There are 13 residues in the CDR3. CDR3 sequence (DNA): TGTGCCTGGTGGACTAGCGCCACCGGGGAGCTGTTTTTT. Protein: CAWWTSATGELFF.

There are a few counts of this clonotype. V is TRBV4-1 and J is TRBJ2-7; TRBD2 matches at 15 bases. Germline V CDR1 and CDR2: MGHRA, YSYEKL. The CDR3 is 15 amino acids. Losses at the gene ends were 3 bases for V and 4 bases for J; bases not matched to a gene: 1. CDR3 amino acids: CASSQGLAGGYEQYV. The CDR3 coding sequence is TGCGCCAGCAGCCAGGGACTAGCGGGGGGATACGAGCAGTACGTC.

This chain connects TRBV20-1 to TRBJ1-1, with 8 bases lining up with TRBD1. The CDR3 length is 14 residues. The ends lost 6 bases at V and 5 bases at J; junction bases unmatched: 11. Germline V lookup: CDR1 DFQATT, CDR2 SNEGSKA (reference sequence). The CDR3 region is CSAARTGPRTEAFF. DNA for the CDR3: TGCAGTGCCGCCAGGACAGGGCCCCGAACTGAAGCTTTCTTT.

This clonotype was picked up a small number of times. The rearrangement joins TRBV28 to TRBJ1-5; TRBD1 is a possible D gene (6 bases). With 7 bases removed from V and 4 bases from J, the gap between germline ends came to 14 bases. This CDR3 is 14 amino acids long. Per the germline V gene, CDR1 is MDHEN and CDR2 is SYDVKM. For the CDR3, the DNA is TGTGCCAGCACCCTTCGACAGGTAAATCAGCCCCAGCATTTT. Translated: CASTLRQVNQPQHF.

The table lists this clonotype with a few counts. The chain recombines TRBV5-1 with TRBJ1-6, with a possible D match to TRBD1 (5 bases). V was shortened by 5 bases and J by 11 bases, with 14 bases between the two germline ends. The germline V gene encodes CDR1 SGHRS and CDR2 YFSETQ. The CDR3 extends over 13 amino acids. The CDR3 sequence: CASSLEGQAPLHF. Written as DNA, the CDR3 is TGCGCCAGCAGTCTTGAGGGGCAGGCACCCCTCCACTTT.

At least ten counts were recorded for this clonotype. This chain connects TRBV11-2 to TRBJ1-5, with D possibly TRBD1 on 5 matching bases. Germline CDR1 SGHAT, CDR2 FQNNGV. V lost 5 bases to trimming and J lost 3 bases, with 14 bases between them. The CDR3 loop spans 15 amino acids. The CDR3 bases are TGTGCCAGCAGCCCCAGGGCCCTCCCCAATCAGCCCCAGCATTTT. It codes for CASSPRALPNQPQHF.

This clonotype was detected ten times or more. The V and J genes are TRBV5-1 and TRBJ1-1; no clear D. From germline, CDR1 is SGHRS and CDR2 YFSETQ. The V end was cut by 4 bases, the J end by 2 bases, with 9 bases between. This CDR3 is built from 13 residues. The CDR3 DNA reads as TGCGCCAGCAGCGGTACAGCTAACACTGAAGCTTTCTTT. Translation: CASSGTANTEAFF. The full variable domain, its missing parts supplied by reference TRBV5-1 and TRBJ1-1, is KAGVTQTPRYLIKTRGQQVTLSCSPISGHRSVSWYQQTPGQGLQFLFEYFSETQRNKGNFPGRFSGRQFSNSRSEMNVSTLELGDSALYLCASSGTANTEAFFGQGTRLTVV.